This T cell receptor beta chain was sequenced during a study of cytomegalovirus exposure and HLA in healthy donors. Concerning this clone itself: The antigen is not known.

PCR was performed using 60 Vbeta and 13 Jbeta primers. Repertoires were generated with immunoSEQ multiplex PCR, while TCRdb's copy carries only in-frame clones and drops some. The sample shows around 200,000 clones, 65% to 80% of them seen only once. Study observations and caveats: About 87% or about 30% of the time was how often most TCR beta V segments were productive, according to an earlier analysis. Information on immune exposure was restricted to one variable (CMV serostatus). In vitro experiments confirmed that three CMV-associated chains were specific for CMV antigens. In a later analysis, V- and J-gene trimming of beta chains associated with a DCLRE1C missense variant, replicated independently.

From germline, CDR1 is SGHRS and CDR2 YFSETQ. V was pared by 6 bases and J by 3 bases, with 7 bases of the junction left unmatched. The CDR3 is 14 residues long. The TCR sequence derives from a girl aged 2 to 10 in good health and CMV-seronegative. The chain couples TRBV5-1 to TRBJ2-7, with TRBD2 matching over 9 bases. The sequenced sample was PBMCs. This CDR3 is CASKTGTSSYEQYF. CDR3 bases: TGCGCCAGCAAGACGGGGACTAGCAGCTACGAGCAGTACTTC.